The 28 T cell receptor beta chains below all came from one sample that was sequenced in a study of blood T cells in healthy people across ages. PCR was performed a second time for about 6 to 11 cycles using a sample-barcoded 5' primer and a J-beta primer mix. TCRdb recomputed calls from the 5' RACE reads with MiXCR, one row per CDR3 protein. The data show fewer than 900,000 distinct CDR3 sequences, over 45% seen once. The specimen was blood. All receptors derive from a woman aged 60 to 75 in good health.

This clonotype was seen only a few times. This rearrangement joins TRBV28 to TRBJ1-1; tentatively, D is TRBD1 (5 bases). Trimming stripped 3 bases from V and 1 base from J, with 18 bases between. The CDR3 sequence is 17 residues long. Germline CDR1 MDHEN, CDR2 SYDVKM. The CDR3 region has the DNA TGTGCCAGCAGTTTCTACGGAAGGGGACGGGGGAACACTGAAGCTTTCTTT. Translation: CASSFYGRGRGNTEAFF.

J is TRBJ1-1 and V is TRBV7-2; no clear D gene. Germline CDR1 and CDR2: SGHTA and FQGNSA. The CDR3 has 14 residues. Trimming removed 5 bases from V and 7 bases from J, with 17 bases in between. The CDR3 DNA sequence: TGTGCCAGCAGCCGGACGCCGGGAACCGGTGAAGCTTTCTTT. This sequence encodes CASSRTPGTGEAFF.

CDR3 in amino acids: CASGLAGDSYNEQFF. The CDR3 DNA reads as TGTGCCAGTGGCCTAGCGGGGGATTCTTACAATGAGCAGTTCTTC. The rearrangement uses TRBV9 and TRBJ2-1, with 10 bases aligning to TRBD2. The CDR3 is made up of 15 amino acids. V lost 8 bases, J lost 4 bases, and 9 bases stayed unmatched. From germline, CDR1 is SGDLS and CDR2 YYNGEE.

This chain uses TRBV28 with TRBJ2-1; D possibly uses TRBD1 or TRBD2 (5 bases each). This CDR3 is 14 amino acids long. Germline CDR1 reads MDHEN; CDR2 reads SYDVKM. Trimming removed 6 bases from V and 7 bases from J, with 16 bases in between. The CDR3 region has the DNA TGTGCCAGCAGCCGGGACGGGGCGGTTAATGAGCAGTTCTTC. Translated: CASSRDGAVNEQFF.

The CDR3 spells CSAASTWYEQYF. As DNA, the CDR3 is TGCAGTGCTGCCTCGACCTGGTACGAGCAGTACTTC. The chain links TRBV20-1 to TRBJ2-7; no firm D call. V dropped 5 bases and J dropped 4 bases, with 12 bases sitting between them. This CDR3 is 12 amino acids long. Per germline, CDR1 DFQATT and CDR2 SNEGSKA (reference sequence).

This clonotype was seen only once. The genes are TRBV5-1 and TRBJ2-1; TRBD2 aligns across 8 bases. Germline assignment: CDR1 SGHRS and CDR2 YFSETQ. This CDR3 has 16 amino acids. J was trimmed by 5 bases and V by 2 bases; bases with no gene match: 9. CDR3 sequence reads: CASSFRGAGEHNEQFF. CDR3 DNA sequence: TGCGCCAGCAGCTTCCGGGGAGCGGGAGAGCACAATGAGCAGTTCTTC. Full variable domain (rest looked up from reference TRBV5-1 and TRBJ2-1): KAGVTQTPRYLIKTRGQQVTLSCSPISGHRSVSWYQQTPGQGLQFLFEYFSETQRNKGNFPGRFSGRQFSNSRSEMNVSTLELGDSALYLCASSFRGAGEHNEQFFGPGTRLTVL.

The chain employs TRBV25-1 and TRBJ2-1; 9 bases line up with TRBD1. V lost 8 bases, J lost 7 bases, and 9 bases stayed unmatched. The CDR3 has 14 residues. CDR1 is MGHDK, CDR2 SYGVNS, per germline. CDR3 nucleotide sequence: TGTGCCAGCGAACCGGGACAGGGTTCTAATGAGCAGTTCTTC. It yields the protein CASEPGQGSNEQFF.

Turning to this clonotype: A read error may account for a junction end that differs from germline. The genes are TRBV3-1 and TRBJ2-3; 10 bases match TRBD1. Germline V lookup: CDR1 LGHDT, CDR2 YNNKEL (reference sequence). The CDR3 is 16 residues long. The CDR3 DNA reads as TGTGCCAGCACCCTCCCCCGGGACAGGGGCACAGATGCGCAGTATTTT. Translated, it gives CASTLPRDRGTDAQYF.

This chain connects TRBV6-6 to TRBJ2-7; 10 positions agree with TRBD2. The CDR3 extends over 12 amino acids. Germline CDR1 is MNHNY and CDR2 is SVGAGI (reference sequence). Trimming removed 7 bases from V and 6 bases from J; junction bases left unmatched: 3. CDR3 protein: CASKREGREQYF. In nucleotides, the CDR3 is TGTGCCAGCAAGCGGGAGGGCCGCGAGCAGTACTTC.

The V call is TRBV12-3 or TRBV12-4, the J call TRBJ2-5; 9 nucleotides agree with TRBD1. There are 13 residues in the CDR3. The V segment lost 5 bases and the J segment 9 bases; nucleotides outside the gene matches: 7. The CDR3 protein is CASSVGQGRPQYF. CDR3 coding DNA: TGTGCCAGCAGTGTAGGACAGGGGCGCCCCCAGTACTTC.

CDR3 sequence reads: CASSVGVGDNEQYF. The CDR3 bases are TGTGCCAGCAGCGTAGGGGTCGGAGACAATGAGCAGTACTTC. The chain links TRBV9 to TRBJ2-7; D uncertain. Trimming stripped 0 bases from V and 7 bases from J, with 14 bases between. The germline V gene has CDR1 SGDLS and CDR2 YYNGEE. The CDR3 is made up of 14 amino acids.

This clonotype was observed a few times. The genes are TRBV27 and TRBJ1-5; D is perhaps TRBD1 (5 bases). The CDR3 length is 16 residues. The germline V gene has CDR1 MNHEY and CDR2 SMNVEV (reference sequence). V lost 1 base and J 6 bases, leaving 16 bases between the germline ends. The DNA for the CDR3 is TGTGCCAGCAGTTTATATCCGAGCGGGGGTTCTCAGCCCCAGCATTTT. It yields the protein CASSLYPSGGSQPQHF.

The table lists this clonotype with many counts. The chain employs TRBV4-3 and TRBJ1-6; D is uncertain. V lost 0 bases and J 3 bases, leaving 12 bases between the germline ends. The germline CDR1 and CDR2 sequences are LGHNA and YSLEER. There are 17 residues in the CDR3. CDR3 nucleotides: TGCGCCAGCAGCCAAGAAAGTGGAACGGGCTATAATTCACCCCTCCACTTT. Amino acids: CASSQESGTGYNSPLHF.

V and J are TRBV9 and TRBJ2-1; maybe TRBD2 (5 bases). Germline V gene lookup returns CDR1 SGDLS and CDR2 YYNGEE. The CDR3 consists of 19 residues. The V end was cut by 5 bases, the J end by 0 bases, with 24 bases between. The CDR3 DNA is TGTGCCAGCAGGTCCGGTGGGAGTGGCGCAGCTAACTCCTACAATGAGCAGTTCTTC. Encoded protein: CASRSGGSGAANSYNEQFF.

The chain uses TRBV28 and TRBJ2-3; D possibly corresponds to TRBD2 (6 bases). CDR3 size: 14 residues. The germline gives CDR1 MDHEN, CDR2 SYDVKM. V lost 7 bases and J 2 bases, leaving 13 bases between the germline ends. The CDR3 region is CASNLGGDTDTQYF. DNA for the CDR3: TGTGCCAGCAATTTGGGCGGGGACACAGATACGCAGTATTTT.

Worth noting for this clonotype: The junction differs from germline at one of its ends, possibly a read error. V usage is TRBV7-2 and J usage is TRBJ2-6, with D tentatively TRBD2 (6 bases). The V gene's germline CDR1 is SGHTA and CDR2 FQGNSA. The length of the CDR3 is 15 residues. The chain's CDR3 is CASWTRDSGTNVLTF. The CDR3 DNA reads as TGTGCCAGCTGGACGAGGGACTCTGGGACCAACGTCCTGACTTTC.

The J gene is TRBJ2-7, the V gene TRBV5-1, with 9 positions matching TRBD1. Germline lookup yields CDR1 SGHRS and CDR2 YFSETQ. J gave up 0 bases and V 3 bases, and 1 base lay outside the gene matches. This CDR3 has 14 amino acids. The CDR3 is CASSWTGDSYEQYF. DNA of the CDR3: TGCGCCAGCAGCTGGACAGGGGACTCCTACGAGCAGTACTTC.

The rearrangement links TRBV27 to TRBJ2-6; TRBD1 matches 8 bases. The CDR3 consists of 15 residues. The ends lost 2 bases at V and 3 bases at J; junction bases unmatched: 0. CDR1 and CDR2 (germline): MNHEY, SMNVEV (reference sequence). CDR3 protein: CASSLTGGGANVLTF. The CDR3 bases are TGTGCCAGCAGTTTAACAGGGGGTGGGGCCAACGTCCTGACTTTC.

The chain links TRBV6-6 to TRBJ2-3; maybe TRBD1 (5 bases). Looked up from germline, CDR1 is MNHNY and CDR2 is SVGAGI (reference sequence). V shed 6 bases and J shed 6 bases, with 13 bases lying between them. The CDR3 is 13 amino acids. CDR3 residues: CASRAGSEDTQYF. In DNA form, the CDR3 reads TGTGCCAGCAGGGCAGGGTCAGAGGATACGCAGTATTTT.

This clonotype has only one observation. CDR3 coding DNA: TGTGCCAGCAGTCATAGGGACGGGTCCTACAATGAGCAGTACTTC. It specifies CASSHRDGSYNEQYF. This rearrangement joins TRBV7-2 to TRBJ2-1; perhaps D is TRBD1 or TRBD2 (5 bases each). The J call may be faulty, since TRBJ2-7 better matches the DNA end. CDR1 and CDR2 from the germline V gene are SGHTA and FQGNSA. This CDR3 contains 15 residues.

V usage is TRBV14 and J usage is TRBJ2-3; D possibly corresponds to TRBD2 (6 bases). The CDR3 is 17 residues long. V was cut by 7 bases and J by 2 bases, with 22 bases left in between. Germline V gives CDR1 SGHDN, CDR2 FVKESK. In DNA form, the CDR3 reads TGTGCCAGCAAAAAGAAGAGGCGGGGCGGGGCCACAGATACGCAGTATTTT. Its translation: CASKKKRRGGATDTQYF.

The chain employs TRBV20-1 and TRBJ2-1, with 9 positions matching TRBD2. Germline assignment: CDR1 DFQATT and CDR2 SNEGSKA (reference sequence). The trim removed 4 bases at V and 7 bases at J, leaving 5 bases unmatched. This CDR3 is built from 13 residues. CDR3 nucleotides: TGCAGTGCTACCGGGACTAGCAGGAATGAGCAGTTCTTC. This translates into CSATGTSRNEQFF.

This sequence joins TRBV9 and TRBJ2-5; TRBD1 aligns across 9 bases. The germline V gene has CDR1 SGDLS and CDR2 YYNGEE. CDR3 length: 16 residues. J lost 5 bases, V lost 7 bases, and 15 bases had no gene match. CDR3 protein: CASGDLGDRDQETQYF. In DNA, the CDR3 is TGTGCCAGCGGCGACCTTGGGGACAGGGATCAGGAGACCCAGTACTTC. The variable domain in full, completed from reference TRBV9 and TRBJ2-5, reads DSGVTQTPKHLITATGQRVTLRCSPRSGDLSVYWYQQSLDQGLQFLIQYYNGEERAKGNILERFSAQQFPDLHSELNLSSLELGDSALYFCASGDLGDRDQETQYFGPGTRLLVL.

This clonotype was seen only a few times. The gene calls are TRBV5-1 and TRBJ2-1; 10 positions match TRBD2. This CDR3 comprises 16 residues. Germline V CDR1 and CDR2: SGHRS, YFSETQ. V dropped 4 bases and J dropped 3; count of bases not matched to a gene: 7. The CDR3 here is CASSRTGTSVYNEQFF. The CDR3 DNA reads TGCGCCAGCAGCCGAACCGGGACTAGCGTCTACAATGAGCAGTTCTTC.

This CDR3 reads CASSLGVTGFAEAFF. The DNA of the CDR3 is TGTGCCAGCAGCTTAGGGGTGACGGGTTTCGCTGAAGCTTTCTTT. This chain uses TRBV11-2 with TRBJ1-1; the D is unclear. V lost 1 base, J lost 6 bases, and 15 bases lay in between. This CDR3 has 15 residues. Germline V gene data show CDR1 as SGHAT and CDR2 as FQNNGV.

Ten or more counts support this clonotype. V gene TRBV19 combines with J gene TRBJ2-6, with D unclear. This CDR3 spans 15 amino acids. Germline V CDR1 and CDR2: LNHDA, SQIVND (reference sequence). Trimming removed 1 base at V and 0 bases at J, with 4 bases between. CDR3 residues: CASSIGGSGANVLTF. The CDR3 bases are TGTGCCAGTAGTATAGGGGGCTCTGGGGCCAACGTCCTGACTTTC.

This clonotype was recorded many times. CDR3 amino acids: CSVDLSARAQETQYF. The CDR3 bases are TGCAGCGTTGACCTCTCGGCGAGGGCTCAAGAGACCCAGTACTTC. V usage is TRBV29-1 and J usage is TRBJ2-5, with TRBD2 as a possible D gene (5 bases). The germline CDR1 and CDR2 sequences are SQVTM and ANQGSEA. This CDR3 is 15 amino acids long. Trimming cost V 3 bases and J 2 bases, with 16 bases left between them. Looking up the rest from reference TRBV29-1 and TRBJ2-5 gives the full variable domain: SAVISQKPSRDICQRGTSLTIQCQVDSQVTMMFWYRQQPGQSLTLIATANQGSEATYESGFVIDKFPISRPNLTFSTLTVSNMSPEDSSIYLCSVDLSARAQETQYFGPGTRLLVL.

This sequence joins TRBV27 and TRBJ2-5; D gene ambiguous. V lost 6 bases, J lost 13 bases, and 21 bases lay in between. Germline lookup yields CDR1 MNHEY and CDR2 SMNVEV (reference sequence). The CDR3 totals 13 residues. This CDR3 reads CASSPFEGRFRYF. The CDR3 bases are TGTGCCAGCAGCCCCTTCGAAGGCCGTTTCCGGTACTTC.